A selection of T cell receptor beta chains follows, all from one sample in a study of OX40 agonist ivuxolimab in advanced cancers. Sequenced by immunoSEQ multiplex PCR; TCRdb stores in-frame clones only, minus some. The table shows over 45,000 clones, with 84% occurring only once. The sample in question was CD4+ or CD8+ T cells sorted from blood, obtained in a trial of the OX40 agonist ivuxolimab. The receptors originated from an adult with an advanced solid tumor such as melanoma, head and neck, liver or kidney cancer. Each CDR3 is given with its conserved first and last residue. The order of the fields is D gene, V gene, clone size, J gene, CDR3 protein, CDR3 DNA. The D gene is left open where the match is weak. Where a row states a size, it is once, few, many or the class of an expanded clone; other rows omit it.

.	TRBV5-1	.	TRBJ2-5	CASSMTGPETQYF	TGCGCCAGCAGCATGACTGGGCCAGAGACCCAGTACTTC
TRBD1	TRBV7-2	.	TRBJ1-2	CASSLAVKTGNYGYTF	TGTGCCAGCAGCTTAGCGGTTAAGACAGGGAACTATGGCTACACCTTC
.	TRBV19	.	TRBJ2-2	CASTRRANTGELFF	TGTGCCAGTACCCGACGGGCCAACACCGGGGAGCTGTTTTTT
.	TRBV6-5	few	TRBJ2-4	CASSLMGIQYF	TGTGCCAGCAGTTTGATGGGCATTCAGTACTTC
.	TRBV27	.	TRBJ1-6	CASSTGRATNSPLHF	TGTGCCAGCAGTACAGGCAGGGCCACTAATTCACCCCTCCACTTT
TRBD2	TRBV5-1	.	TRBJ2-2	CASSLGLAVRTGELFF	TGCGCCAGCAGCTTGGGACTAGCGGTGAGGACCGGGGAGCTGTTTTTT
TRBD1	TRBV4-2	.	TRBJ2-7	CASSHALTGTGVRYEQYF	TGTGCCAGCAGCCACGCACTTACCGGGACAGGGGTTCGCTACGAGCAGTACTTC
.	TRBV11-2	.	TRBJ2-3	CASSLLSDTQYF	TGTGCCAGCAGCTTACTTTCAGATACGCAGTATTTT
.	TRBV30	.	TRBJ1-6	CAFHDWDSYNSPLHF	TGTGCCTTCCACGACTGGGACTCCTATAATTCACCCCTCCACTTT
.	TRBV6-1	.	TRBJ1-1	CASSDLYGTRNTEAFF	TGTGCCAGCAGTGACCTTTACGGGACGAGGAACACTGAAGCTTTCTTT
.	TRBV7-6	.	TRBJ1-2	CASSLGQVYTF	TGTGCCAGCAGCTTAGGGCAGGTCTACACCTTC